The clone carrying this T cell receptor (beta chain) came up many times. The entry originates in a study of T-cell reconstitution after alpha-beta-depleted transplantation in children. Unique molecular identifiers were used in preparing the TCRbeta library. TCRdb re-called the PCR reads with MiXCR, one entry per CDR3 protein. Here the sample spans about 110,000 distinct CDR3 sequences, 5% to 8% being singletons. The germline gives CDR1 MNHEY, CDR2 SVGEGT. The V end lost 2 bases, the J end lost 4 bases, and 17 bases lay between the germline ends. The CDR3 extends over 16 amino acids. The material sequenced was PBMCs, mostly from graft donor cells, taken 360 days after TCRalphabeta/CD19-depleted stem cell transplant. This chain joins TRBV6-2 or TRBV6-3 and TRBJ1-1, with D possibly TRBD1 on 6 matching bases. This receptor was obtained from a male patient aged 2-9 years who had a stem cell transplant for acute lymphoblastic leukemia, so the T cells may come from the graft donor. The CDR3 is CASSYRITGKGTEAFF. DNA for the CDR3: TGTGCCAGCAGTTACCGCATTACAGGGAAAGGCACTGAAGCTTTCTTT.